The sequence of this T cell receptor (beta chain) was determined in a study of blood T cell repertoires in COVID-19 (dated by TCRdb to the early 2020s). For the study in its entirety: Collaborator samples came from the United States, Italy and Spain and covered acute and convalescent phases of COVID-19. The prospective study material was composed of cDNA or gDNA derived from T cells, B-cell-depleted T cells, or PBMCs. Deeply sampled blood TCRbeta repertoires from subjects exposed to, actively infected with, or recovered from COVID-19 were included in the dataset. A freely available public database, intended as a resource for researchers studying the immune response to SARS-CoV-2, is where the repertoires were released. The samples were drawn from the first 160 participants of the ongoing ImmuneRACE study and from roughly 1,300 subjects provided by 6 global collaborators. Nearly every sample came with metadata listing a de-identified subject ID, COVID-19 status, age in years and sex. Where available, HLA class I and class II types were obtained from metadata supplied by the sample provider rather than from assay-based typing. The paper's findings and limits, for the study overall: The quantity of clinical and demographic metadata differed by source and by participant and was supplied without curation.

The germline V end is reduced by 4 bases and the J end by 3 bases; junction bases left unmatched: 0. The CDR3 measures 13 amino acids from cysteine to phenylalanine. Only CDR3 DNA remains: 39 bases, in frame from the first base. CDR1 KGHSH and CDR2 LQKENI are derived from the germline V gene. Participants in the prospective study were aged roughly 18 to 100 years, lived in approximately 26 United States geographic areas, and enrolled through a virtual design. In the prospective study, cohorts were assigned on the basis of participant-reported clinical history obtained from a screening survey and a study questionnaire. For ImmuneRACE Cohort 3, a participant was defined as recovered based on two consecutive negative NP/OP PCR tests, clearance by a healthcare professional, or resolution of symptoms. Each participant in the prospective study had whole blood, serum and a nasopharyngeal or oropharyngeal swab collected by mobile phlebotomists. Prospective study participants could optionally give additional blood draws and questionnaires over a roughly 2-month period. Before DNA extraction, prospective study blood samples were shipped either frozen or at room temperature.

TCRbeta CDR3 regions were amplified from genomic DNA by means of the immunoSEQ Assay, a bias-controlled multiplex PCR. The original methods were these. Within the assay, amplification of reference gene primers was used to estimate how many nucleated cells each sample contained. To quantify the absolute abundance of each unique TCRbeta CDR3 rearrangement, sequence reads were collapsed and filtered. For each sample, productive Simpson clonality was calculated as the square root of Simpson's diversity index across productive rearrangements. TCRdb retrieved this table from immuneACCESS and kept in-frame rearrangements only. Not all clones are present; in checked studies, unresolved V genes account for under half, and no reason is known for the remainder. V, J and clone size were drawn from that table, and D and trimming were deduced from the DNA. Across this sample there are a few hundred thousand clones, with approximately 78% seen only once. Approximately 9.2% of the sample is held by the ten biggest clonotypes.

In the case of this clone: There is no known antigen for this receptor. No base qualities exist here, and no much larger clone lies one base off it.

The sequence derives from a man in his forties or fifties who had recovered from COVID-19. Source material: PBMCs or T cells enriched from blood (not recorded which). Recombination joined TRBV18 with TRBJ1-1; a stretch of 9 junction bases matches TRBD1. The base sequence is TGTGCCAGCTCACGGGACAGGGACACTGAAGCTTTCTTT. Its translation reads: CASSRDRDTEAFF.